What follows are 14 T cell receptor beta chains derived from one specimen sequenced in a study of resident and recirculating memory T cells in vitiligo (dated 2018 in TCRdb). Library construction relied on the immunoSEQ multiplex PCR assay. TCRdb took over this immuneACCESS table, retaining in-frame rearrangements with V and J assigned. Such tables are incomplete; in checked studies, under half of the missing clones stem from an unresolved V gene, and the remainder is unexplained. This sample comprises 65,000 to 80,000 clones, 92% of them detected only once. The ten largest clones represent approximately 5.4% of the sample. The sample comprised blood. The source of these receptors is a male donor with vitiligo.

The chain combines TRBV5-6 with TRBJ2-7; TRBD2 matches at 9 bases. Germline assignment: CDR1 SGHDT and CDR2 YYEEEE. This CDR3 comprises 15 residues. The V and J ends lost 1 base and 4 bases, in that order; junction bases with no gene match: 6. The CDR3 sequence is CASSLSLAGLYEQYF. DNA for the CDR3: TGTGCCAGCAGCTTGTCCCTAGCGGGATTGTACGAGCAGTACTTC.

The gene calls are TRBV7-9 and TRBJ2-7, with 7 bases lining up with TRBD2. Germline CDR1 and CDR2: SEHNR and FQNEAQ (reference sequence). The V and J ends lost 11 bases and 3 bases, in that order; junction bases with no gene match: 10. The CDR3 sequence is 13 residues long. CDR3 loop: CASTGGSGYEQYF. The CDR3 DNA sequence: TGTGCCTCCACCGGGGGGAGTGGCTACGAGCAGTACTTC.

The rearrangement uses TRBV15 and TRBJ2-7; TRBD1 matches at 7 bases. The V and J ends lost 0 bases and 3 bases, in that order; junction bases with no gene match: 11. Germline loops: CDR1 LNHNV, CDR2 YYDKDF (reference sequence). The CDR3 covers 17 residues. The DNA of the CDR3 is TGTGCCACCAGCAGAGATCACGGGACAGCTAACTACTACGAGCAGTACTTC. It yields the protein CATSRDHGTANYYEQYF.

The rearrangement uses TRBV27 and TRBJ2-1, with D possibly TRBD1 on 5 matching bases. The CDR3 runs 15 residues. CDR1 and CDR2 (germline): MNHEY, SMNVEV (reference sequence). Trimming left V 3 bases short and J 3 bases short, with 12 bases between. CDR3 DNA sequence: TGTGCCAGCAGTTTCCTGGACACCCTCTACAATGAGCAGTTCTTC. Translation: CASSFLDTLYNEQFF.

DNA for the CDR3: TGCGCCAGCAGTGACAGGGGGGTCTATGGCTACACCTTC. Translating gives CASSDRGVYGYTF. The V gene is TRBV10-2, the J gene TRBJ1-2; TRBD1 agrees at 7 bases. The trim removed 3 bases at V and 4 bases at J, leaving 2 bases unmatched. The CDR3 sequence is 13 residues long. Germline lookup yields CDR1 WSHSY and CDR2 SAAADI.

The chain links TRBV5-6 to TRBJ1-1, with D possibly TRBD1 on 6 matching bases. The V gene lost 6 bases and the J gene lost 0 bases, with 12 bases spanning the gap. This CDR3 comprises 14 residues. CDR1 and CDR2 from the germline V gene are SGHDT and YYEEEE. In DNA, the CDR3 is TGTGCCAGCATCTCCGGGACATTGAACACTGAAGCTTTCTTT. This translates into CASISGTLNTEAFF.

This sequence joins TRBV4-2 and TRBJ2-2; 7 nucleotides match TRBD2. J lost 1 base, V lost 0 bases, and 2 bases had no gene match. Germline V gene sequence: CDR1 LGHNA, CDR2 YNFKEQ. The CDR3 consists of 16 residues. The CDR3 sequence: CASSQDPSGNTGELFF. DNA for the CDR3: TGTGCCAGCAGCCAAGACCCTAGCGGGAACACCGGGGAGCTGTTTTTT.

This chain uses TRBV7-6 with TRBJ2-7; a possible D gene is TRBD2 (7 bases). V was pared by 5 bases and J by 4 bases, with 24 bases between. Germline assignment: CDR1 SGHVS and CDR2 FNYEAQ. This CDR3 spans 17 amino acids. Here the CDR3 DNA reads TGTGCCAGCAGCCCCAGGGGAGGCGGGAGTGAGATATACGAGCAGTACTTC. Residues: CASSPRGGGSEIYEQYF.

This chain uses TRBV5-1 with TRBJ2-2; TRBD1 matches 7 bases. The V gene's germline CDR1 is SGHRS and CDR2 YFSETQ. CDR3 length: 13 amino acids. V was pared by 4 bases and J by 6 bases, with 3 bases of the junction left unmatched. CDR3 in amino acids: CASSTGQAGELFF. CDR3 nucleotide sequence: TGCGCCAGCAGCACCGGACAGGCCGGGGAGCTGTTTTTT.

This sequence joins TRBV27 and TRBJ2-5; D uncertain. This CDR3 has 11 residues. Looked up from germline, CDR1 is MNHEY and CDR2 is SMNVEV (reference sequence). Trimming took 6 bases from V and 1 from J, leaving 3 bases between them. CDR3 nucleotide sequence: TGTGCCAGCAGCCGCCAAGAGACCCAGTACTTC. This gives the protein CASSRQETQYF.

The J gene is TRBJ1-2, the V gene TRBV28; TRBD1 aligns across 9 bases. The CDR3 has 17 amino acids. In germline, CDR1 is MDHEN, CDR2 SYDVKM. V gave up 7 bases and J gave up 3 bases; unmatched junction bases: 15. CDR3 protein: CASNLDRGDLIYYGYTF. The CDR3 DNA reads TGTGCCAGCAACCTAGACAGGGGGGATCTCATCTACTATGGCTACACCTTC.

This clone was observed a single time. The chain carries TRBV2 and TRBJ1-1; no firm D call. The CDR3 contains 14 residues. The germline V gene encodes CDR1 SNHLY and CDR2 FYNNEI. The V end lost 6 bases, the J end lost 6 bases, and 17 bases lay between the germline ends. The CDR3 DNA reads as TGTGCCAGCAGCTCGATCGGGGTCAACGCTGAAGCTTTCTTT. Translated: CASSSIGVNAEAFF.

This clone was recorded a few times. V and J are TRBV4-1 and TRBJ1-4, with D possibly TRBD1 on 6 matching bases. V was cut by 4 bases and J by 7 bases, with 19 bases left in between. Germline V gives CDR1 MGHRA, CDR2 YSYEKL. This CDR3 has 16 amino acids. The CDR3 protein is CASSRPQGSRGEKLFF. CDR3 DNA: TGCGCCAGCAGCCGGCCACAGGGCTCCAGGGGTGAAAAACTGTTTTTT.

The chain carries TRBV11-3 and TRBJ2-3; D is perhaps TRBD2 (5 bases). The CDR3 covers 14 residues. The V end was cut by 4 bases, the J end by 4 bases, with 12 bases between. The germline gives CDR1 SGHNT, CDR2 YENEEA. The CDR3, as DNA: TGTGCCAGCAGCTCATATCGAGCGGCAGATACGCAGTATTTT. Translated, it gives CASSSYRAADTQYF.